The 14 T cell receptor beta chains listed next were all sequenced from one sample in a study of OX40 agonist ivuxolimab in advanced cancers. The method was the immunoSEQ multiplex PCR assay. TCRdb stores this immuneACCESS table with in-frame sequences only. Part of the clones is absent; in the studies checked, under half of the shortfall reflects unresolved V genes, and no reason is known for the rest. This sample has some 77,000 clones in its table, and roughly 86% of those were observed once. The ten most abundant clones make up about 1.1% of the sample. Sequenced material: CD4+ or CD8+ T cells sorted from blood, taken in a trial of the OX40 agonist ivuxolimab. The origin of the receptors is an adult with an advanced solid tumor such as melanoma, head and neck, liver or kidney cancer.

The chain employs TRBV10-3 and TRBJ2-7; 9 bases are shared with TRBD1. With V trimmed by 10 bases and J by 3 bases, 7 bases remained unmatched. Germline V CDR1 and CDR2: ENHRY, SYGVKD. The CDR3 runs 13 residues. CDR3 nucleotides: TGTGCCAGCGAGCCGGGACAGGGCTACGAGCAGTACTTC. Translating gives CASEPGQGYEQYF.

This chain links TRBV5-1 with TRBJ1-4; no definite D call. V dropped 0 bases and J dropped 4 bases, with 7 bases sitting between them. CDR3 length: 14 amino acids. Germline-derived CDR1 and CDR2 are SGHRS and YFSETQ. The DNA for the CDR3 is TGCGCCAGCAGCTTGGAACGGATTAATGAAAAACTGTTTTTT. Encoded protein: CASSLERINEKLFF.

The CDR3 coding sequence is TGTGCCAGCAGCAAGGGGTGGACCGGGGAGCTGTTTTTT. It translates to CASSKGWTGELFF. V usage is TRBV28 and J usage is TRBJ2-2; TRBD1 is a possible D gene (5 bases). V lost 6 bases and J lost 5, with 10 bases in between. The length of the CDR3 is 13 residues. CDR1 and CDR2 (germline): MDHEN, SYDVKM.

This chain connects TRBV5-1 to TRBJ2-7, with unresolved D. Germline V gene lookup returns CDR1 SGHRS and CDR2 YFSETQ. V lost 0 bases to trimming and J lost 9 bases, with 7 bases between them. This CDR3 spans 11 amino acids. CDR3 loop: CASSLGYWQYF. DNA of the CDR3: TGCGCCAGCAGCTTGGGTTATTGGCAGTACTTC.

The gene calls are TRBV5-1 and TRBJ2-5; TRBD2 matches at 10 bases. J was trimmed by 5 bases and V by 0 bases; bases with no gene match: 13. The germline gives CDR1 SGHRS, CDR2 YFSETQ. The CDR3 is 18 amino acids. The CDR3 region is CASSLVVSGTSVQETQYF. The CDR3 DNA follows: TGCGCCAGCAGCTTGGTCGTTTCTGGGACTAGCGTTCAGGAGACCCAGTACTTC.

V is TRBV6-1 and J is TRBJ2-3; 12 bases match TRBD2. The germline CDR1 and CDR2 sequences are MNHNS and SASEGT. This CDR3 spans 16 amino acids. J was trimmed by 4 bases and V by 4 bases; bases with no gene match: 6. DNA for the CDR3: TGTGCCAGCAGTGCCCAACTAGCGGGAGGCGCAGATACGCAGTATTTT. Its translation: CASSAQLAGGADTQYF.

The chain joins TRBV2 to TRBJ1-3; possibly TRBD1 for D (6 bases). The CDR3 length is 18 residues. The V gene lost 1 base and the J gene lost 3 bases, with 19 bases spanning the gap. Germline loops: CDR1 SNHLY, CDR2 FYNNEI. The CDR3 nucleotides are TGTGCCAGCAGTGAAGGACCCATCTACAGGGCCGATGGAAACACCATATATTTT. Translation: CASSEGPIYRADGNTIYF.

The J gene is TRBJ2-7, the V gene TRBV6-5; 7 bases are a match to TRBD2. This CDR3 is 12 amino acids long. The junction had 7 bases not matched to a gene; V was cut back by 8 bases and J by 6 bases. The germline gives CDR1 MNHEY, CDR2 SVGAGI. The CDR3 DNA reads as TGTGCCAGCGAAGCGGGAACTGGCGAGCAGTACTTC. Translation gives CASEAGTGEQYF.

The chain recombines TRBV5-1 with TRBJ1-4; D call uncertain. V lost 3 bases, J lost 4 bases, and 13 bases lay in between. The germline CDR1 and CDR2 sequences are SGHRS and YFSETQ. The CDR3 runs 15 residues. The CDR3 DNA sequence: TGCGCCAGCAGCTCGGTCGGGGATTATAATGAAAAACTGTTTTTT. It encodes CASSSVGDYNEKLFF.

This chain uses TRBV28 with TRBJ2-7; D is possibly TRBD1 or TRBD2 (5 bases each). CDR3 length: 11 amino acids. V was shortened by 3 bases and J by 9 bases, with 9 bases between the two germline ends. Germline lookup yields CDR1 MDHEN and CDR2 SYDVKM. In DNA form, the CDR3 reads TGTGCCAGCAGTTTCGGTGGGGGGCAGTACTTC. It translates to CASSFGGGQYF.

This chain links TRBV28 with TRBJ2-3; tentatively, D is TRBD2 (6 bases). Trimming removed 8 bases at V and 3 bases at J, with 27 bases between. Looked up from germline, CDR1 is MDHEN and CDR2 is SYDVKM. This CDR3 contains 18 residues. The CDR3 loop reads CASVSRRGLLTVTDTQYF. The DNA for the CDR3 is TGTGCCAGCGTAAGTCGGAGGGGTCTCCTGACGGTGACAGATACGCAGTATTTT.

The rearrangement joins TRBV18 to TRBJ2-2; D gene ambiguous. Germline-derived CDR1 and CDR2 are KGHSH and LQKENI. The ends were cut back, 2 bases at V and 4 bases at J, with 11 bases in the middle. This CDR3 has 15 residues. The CDR3, as DNA: TGTGCCAGCTCACCAGTTTATTCGGGCACCGGGGAGCTGTTTTTT. This sequence encodes CASSPVYSGTGELFF.

This clone has more than one count but fewer than ten. The rearrangement uses TRBV5-1 and TRBJ2-1; no clear D gene. The CDR3 is 13 residues long. Trimming shortened V by 1 base and J by 5 bases, and 7 bases separated the two germline ends. Germline-derived CDR1 and CDR2 are SGHRS and YFSETQ. The CDR3 DNA is TGCGCCAGCAGCTTGACTGGGAACAATGAGCAGTTCTTC. Translated: CASSLTGNNEQFF.

The rearrangement joins TRBV2 to TRBJ2-3; 9 bases map to TRBD1. The germline V gene has CDR1 SNHLY and CDR2 FYNNEI. The CDR3 is made up of 15 amino acids. Germline trimming cut 5 bases from V and 4 bases from J; bases unmatched to any gene: 7. The CDR3 DNA reads as TGTGCCAGCAGTACCGGGACAGGGTATGCAGATACGCAGTATTTT. It is translated as CASSTGTGYADTQYF.